Shown below are 16 T cell receptor beta chains from a single sample sequenced in a study of blood T cell repertoires in COVID-19. Profiled with immunoSEQ multiplex PCR; TCRdb holds only in-frame clones, not every one. Here the sample spans around 380,000 clones, about 90% being singletons. Sequenced material: PBMCs or T cells enriched from blood (not recorded which). The receptors come from a man in his thirties or forties who had recovered from COVID-19.

This chain links TRBV2 with TRBJ2-2, with TRBD1 matching 9 bases. V shed 7 bases and J 3 bases; nucleotides not matched to a gene: 9. Germline CDR1 SNHLY, CDR2 FYNNEI. The CDR3 consists of 16 residues. CDR3 DNA sequence: TGTGCCAGCATTTTCGGACAGGGGACGCACACCGGGGAGCTGTTTTTT. Amino acids: CASIFGQGTHTGELFF.

The V gene is TRBV4-1, the J gene TRBJ2-1; D may be TRBD2 (5 bases). CDR1 is MGHRA and CDR2 is YSYEKL in the germline V gene. The CDR3 contains 15 residues. The V end was cut by 0 bases, the J end by 8 bases, with 14 bases between. The CDR3 DNA is TGCGCCAGCAGCCAAGATTCCCGTTCGAGGGATGAGCAGTTCTTC. As protein: CASSQDSRSRDEQFF.

CDR3 residues: CASSLQIPGTVVPDSPLHF. Here the CDR3 DNA reads TGTGCCAGCAGCTTACAGATCCCCGGGACAGTGGTCCCCGATTCACCCCTCCACTTT. The chain combines TRBV7-9 with TRBJ1-6; TRBD1 matches 7 bases. The length of the CDR3 is 19 residues. V gave up 2 bases and J gave up 8 bases; unmatched junction bases: 18. Looked up from germline, CDR1 is SEHNR and CDR2 is FQNEAQ (reference sequence).

The chain has TRBV9 and TRBJ2-7, with a possible D match to TRBD1 (6 bases). Trimming left V 0 bases short and J 2 bases short, with 12 bases between. CDR1 is SGDLS, CDR2 YYNGEE, per germline. The CDR3 length is 15 residues. The CDR3 is CASSVATGWAYEQYF. In DNA form, the CDR3 reads TGTGCCAGCAGCGTAGCAACAGGGTGGGCCTACGAGCAGTACTTC.

Details on this clone: Other DNA sequences within the sample encode an identical CDR3. The rearrangement links TRBV12-3 or TRBV12-4 to TRBJ1-2; D is ambiguous. Trimming stripped 3 bases from V and 1 base from J, with 6 bases between. The CDR3 is made up of 13 amino acids. The CDR3 protein is CASSFSSNYGYTF. The CDR3 coding sequence is TGTGCCAGCAGTTTTTCTAGTAACTATGGCTACACCTTC.

The chain uses TRBV12-3 or TRBV12-4 and TRBJ2-5; D may be TRBD1 (6 bases). The V end was cut by 6 bases, the J end by 5 bases, with 10 bases between. This CDR3 contains 12 residues. The CDR3 here is CASRQGVETQYF. CDR3 nucleotide sequence: TGTGCCAGCAGACAGGGTGTCGAGACCCAGTACTTC.

The chain recombines TRBV7-2 with TRBJ2-7; D call uncertain. Looked up from germline, CDR1 is SGHTA and CDR2 is FQGNSA. This CDR3 contains 13 residues. Trimming shortened V by 1 base and J by 6 bases, and 10 bases separated the two germline ends. This CDR3 is CASSLGHIGEQYF. In DNA, the CDR3 is TGTGCCAGCAGCTTAGGACACATAGGCGAGCAGTACTTC.

CDR3 nucleotides: TGTGCCAGCAGTGAAGTTAAAGCGGTTCCGACCCCCGAGCAGTACTTC. Its protein product is CASSEVKAVPTPEQYF. J is TRBJ2-7 and V is TRBV2; a possible D gene is TRBD2 (5 bases). Germline V gene data show CDR1 as SNHLY and CDR2 as FYNNEI. There are 16 residues in the CDR3. The V and J ends lost 1 base and 6 bases respectively, with 19 bases between them. The whole variable domain, filled in from reference TRBV2 and TRBJ2-7, reads EPEVTQTPSHQVTQMGQEVILRCVPISNHLYFYWYRQILGQKVEFLVSFYNNEISEKSEIFDDQFSVERPDGSNFTLKIRSTKLEDSAMYFCASSEVKAVPTPEQYFGPGTRLTVT.

This chain connects TRBV19 to TRBJ2-5; 8 nucleotides match TRBD1. Germline V lookup: CDR1 LNHDA, CDR2 SQIVND (reference sequence). CDR3 length: 16 amino acids. Trimming at V came to 4 bases and at J to 4 bases, leaving 11 bases not matched to a gene. CDR3: CASSTGQGGFGETQYF. The CDR3, as DNA: TGTGCCAGTAGTACCGGACAGGGAGGTTTTGGAGAGACCCAGTACTTC.

The chain's CDR3 is CASSLKPSGGVYGYTF. The CDR3, as DNA: TGTGCCAGCAGCTTGAAACCGTCGGGGGGCGTGTATGGCTACACCTTC. V usage is TRBV5-4 and J usage is TRBJ1-2, with a tentative D call TRBD1 (6 bases). The germline V gene encodes CDR1 SGHNT and CDR2 YYREEE (reference sequence). V was trimmed by 1 base and J by 5 bases, leaving 18 bases between them. This CDR3 is built from 16 residues.

The chain combines TRBV9 with TRBJ2-7; D might be TRBD2 (5 bases). Germline V gives CDR1 SGDLS, CDR2 YYNGEE. This CDR3 has 15 residues. V lost 1 base to trimming and J lost 2 bases, with 13 bases between them. This CDR3 reads CASSVMSSGAYEQYF. The CDR3, as DNA: TGTGCCAGCAGCGTAATGTCCAGCGGAGCCTACGAGCAGTACTTC.

The gene calls are TRBV9 and TRBJ1-3; the D is unclear. CDR1 SGDLS and CDR2 YYNGEE come from the germline V gene. There are 14 residues in the CDR3. The germline V and J ends were trimmed by 0 bases and 2 bases, with 6 bases remaining between them. The CDR3 loop is CASSVAVTGNTIYF. CDR3 bases: TGTGCCAGCAGCGTAGCAGTAACTGGAAACACCATATATTTT.

CDR3 sequence reads: CASSLGQAVAQHF. The DNA for the CDR3 is TGTGCCAGCAGCTTAGGACAGGCCGTAGCCCAGCATTTT. The chain employs TRBV5-6 and TRBJ1-5, with 7 bases lining up with TRBD1. This CDR3 has 13 residues. The germline V gene has CDR1 SGHDT and CDR2 YYEEEE. After removal of 2 bases from V and 11 bases from J, the junction contained 7 bases not matched to a gene.

This rearrangement joins TRBV10-3 to TRBJ2-5; tentatively, D is TRBD1 (7 bases). V shed 6 bases and J shed 7 bases, with 18 bases lying between them. The CDR3 has 14 amino acids. CDR1 and CDR2 from the germline V gene are ENHRY and SYGVKD. Written as DNA, the CDR3 is TGTGCCATCAGCGGGGACAGCCAAGCGGGGACCCAGTACTTC. Translation: CAISGDSQAGTQYF.

This rearrangement joins TRBV9 to TRBJ1-4; D is ambiguous. V gave up 3 bases and J gave up 2 bases, with 14 bases separating them. The CDR3 loop spans 16 amino acids. Germline V CDR1 and CDR2: SGDLS, YYNGEE. This chain's CDR3 is CASSASPGRTNEKLFF. The CDR3 coding sequence is TGTGCCAGCAGCGCTAGCCCCGGACGGACTAATGAAAAACTGTTTTTT.

The V and J genes are TRBV7-3 and TRBJ2-3, with 13 bases fitting TRBD2. From germline, CDR1 is SGHTA and CDR2 FQGTGA. The CDR3 has 15 amino acids. V was clipped by 5 bases and J by 1 base; unmatched bases: 0. CDR3 sequence (DNA): TGTGCCAGCAGCGGACTAGCGGGGGGCACAGATACGCAGTATTTT. Its translation: CASSGLAGGTDTQYF.